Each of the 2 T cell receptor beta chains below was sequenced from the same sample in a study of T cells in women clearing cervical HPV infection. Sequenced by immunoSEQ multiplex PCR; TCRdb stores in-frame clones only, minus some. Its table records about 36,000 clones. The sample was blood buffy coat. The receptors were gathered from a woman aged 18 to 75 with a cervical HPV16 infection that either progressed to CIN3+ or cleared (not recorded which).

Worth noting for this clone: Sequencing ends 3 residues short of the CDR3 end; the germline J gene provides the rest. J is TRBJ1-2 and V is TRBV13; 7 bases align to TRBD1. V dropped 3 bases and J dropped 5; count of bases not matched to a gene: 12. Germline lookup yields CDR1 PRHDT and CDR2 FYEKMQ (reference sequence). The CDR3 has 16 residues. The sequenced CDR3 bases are TGTGCCAGCAGCTTTACCAAAGGGGGCAGATTGTATGGC. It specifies CASSFTKGGRLYG. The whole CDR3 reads CASSFTKGGRLYGYTF.

CDR3 loop: CSARDSLWDSGRKETQYF. The DNA read from the CDR3 is TGCAGTGCTAGAGATAGCCTCTGGGATAGCGGGAGAAAAGAGACC. The chain joins TRBV20-1 to TRBJ2-5; 9 bases agree with TRBD2. The read is 3 residues too short to cover the CDR3 end, so that end is filled in from the germline J gene. This CDR3 region has 18 residues. V was clipped by 0 bases and J by 3 bases; unmatched bases: 14. Germline V lookup: CDR1 DFQATT, CDR2 SNEGSKA (reference sequence).